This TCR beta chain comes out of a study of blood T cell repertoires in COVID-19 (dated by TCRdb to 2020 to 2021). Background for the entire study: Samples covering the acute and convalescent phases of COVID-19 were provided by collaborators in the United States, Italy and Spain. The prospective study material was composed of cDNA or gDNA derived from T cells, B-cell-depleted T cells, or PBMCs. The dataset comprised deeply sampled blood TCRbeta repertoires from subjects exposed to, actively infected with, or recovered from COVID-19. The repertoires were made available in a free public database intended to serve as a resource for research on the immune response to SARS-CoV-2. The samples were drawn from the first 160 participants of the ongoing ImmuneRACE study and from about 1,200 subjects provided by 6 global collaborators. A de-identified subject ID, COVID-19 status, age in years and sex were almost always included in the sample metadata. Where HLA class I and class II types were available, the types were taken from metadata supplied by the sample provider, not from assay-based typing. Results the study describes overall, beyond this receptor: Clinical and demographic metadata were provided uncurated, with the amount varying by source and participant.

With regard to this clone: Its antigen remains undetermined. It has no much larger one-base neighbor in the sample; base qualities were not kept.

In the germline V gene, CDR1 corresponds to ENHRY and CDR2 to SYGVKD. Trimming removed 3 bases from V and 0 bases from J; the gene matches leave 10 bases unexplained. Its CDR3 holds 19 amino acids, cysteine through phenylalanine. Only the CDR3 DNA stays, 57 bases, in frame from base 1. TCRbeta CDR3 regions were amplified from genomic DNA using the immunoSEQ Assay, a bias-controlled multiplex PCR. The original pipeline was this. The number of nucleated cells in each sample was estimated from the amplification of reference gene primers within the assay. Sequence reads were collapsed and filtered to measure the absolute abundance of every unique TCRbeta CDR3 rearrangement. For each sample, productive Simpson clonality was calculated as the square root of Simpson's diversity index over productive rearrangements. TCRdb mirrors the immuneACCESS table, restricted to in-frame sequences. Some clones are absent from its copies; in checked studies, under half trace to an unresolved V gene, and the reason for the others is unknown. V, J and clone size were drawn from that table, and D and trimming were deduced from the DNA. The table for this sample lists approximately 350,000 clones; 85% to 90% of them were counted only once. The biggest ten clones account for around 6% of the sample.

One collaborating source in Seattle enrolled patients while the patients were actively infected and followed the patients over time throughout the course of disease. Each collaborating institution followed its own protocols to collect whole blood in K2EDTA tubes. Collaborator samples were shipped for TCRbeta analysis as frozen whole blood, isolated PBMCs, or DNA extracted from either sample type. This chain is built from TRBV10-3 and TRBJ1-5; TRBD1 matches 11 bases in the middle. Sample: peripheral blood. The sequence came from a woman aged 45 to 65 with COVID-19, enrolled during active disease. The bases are TGTGCCATCAGTGACCTCGGGACAGGGGGGTTTAATAGCAATCAGCCCCAGCATTTT. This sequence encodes CAISDLGTGGFNSNQPQHF.